One and the same sample provided the 4 T cell receptor beta chains below, sequenced in a study of metastatic and nonmetastatic thyroid tumors. No patient had received any treatment before thyroid surgery. With MiXCR, TCRdb called clones anew from the PCR reads. Of roughly 18,000 clones in the sample, over 20% were seen once. The sequencing sample was made of tumor tissue. The receptors were sampled from a female donor with papillary thyroid cancer or a benign thyroid nodule (not recorded which). Some clones in this sample may be carry-over from other donors' samples.

This clone showed up many times. This chain connects TRBV24-1 to TRBJ2-7, with D perhaps TRBD1 (6 bases). The CDR3 length is 13 residues. V gave up 2 bases and J gave up 6 bases, with 10 bases separating them. The germline V gene encodes CDR1 KGHDR and CDR2 SFDVKD. Here the CDR3 reads CATSDSGTPEQYF. CDR3 DNA sequence: TGTGCCACCAGTGATTCGGGGACACCCGAGCAGTACTTC.

This clone was detected a few times. The chain employs TRBV6-1 and TRBJ2-7; 7 bases map to TRBD1. CDR1 is MNHNS, CDR2 SASEGT, per germline. J lost 0 bases, V lost 6 bases, and 8 bases had no gene match. This CDR3 spans 15 amino acids. In DNA, the CDR3 is TGTGCCAGCAGGCCCGGACAGGTACACTCCTACGAGCAGTACTTC. Encoded protein: CASRPGQVHSYEQYF.

The chain couples TRBV7-9 to TRBJ2-7; D unresolved. V was cut by 0 bases and J by 6 bases, with 15 bases left in between. The CDR3 is 15 amino acids. Germline V gene sequence: CDR1 SEHNR, CDR2 FQNEAQ (reference sequence). CDR3 bases: TGTGCCAGCAGCTTAGCGGCTAGAAGGGCAAGCGAGCAGTACTTC. This encodes CASSLAARRASEQYF.

In its sample, this clone was seen once. The chain employs TRBV20-1 and TRBJ1-1; TRBD1 aligns across 7 bases. J was trimmed by 5 bases and V by 5 bases; bases with no gene match: 8. CDR1 and CDR2 (germline): DFQATT, SNEGSKA (reference sequence). The CDR3 has 13 residues. The CDR3 is CSAYRGPGTEAFF. The CDR3 DNA is TGCAGTGCTTACAGGGGCCCGGGGACTGAAGCTTTCTTT.